This T cell receptor beta chain was recovered during a study of Ad26.COV2.S vaccination and SARS-CoV-2 variants. As for the study in general: The authors gave Ad26.COV2.S intramuscularly, either once or twice 56 days apart. Regarding the study as a whole: In vaccinated individuals, spike-specific CD8+ and CD4+ T cell responses reportedly displayed substantial breadth. Total T cell responses, in the TCR breadth and depth analyses, may have been underestimated.

TCRdb keeps only in-frame clones here, not all; method: immunoSEQ multiplex PCR. The table lists more than 300,000 clones, around 84% of them singletons. Treatment reported: approximately 18 received Ad26.COV2.S at low or high dose, single or two shots; several received placebo; per-sample allocation not given. Day 63 after the first injection of vaccine or placebo was the sampling time. The shot given was an Ad26 vector that makes Wuhan-strain SARS-CoV-2 spike. Points on this clone: What it binds is not known.

The length of the CDR3 is 10 residues. CDR1 and CDR2 (germline): WSHSY, SAAADI. V lost 8 bases and J 4 bases, leaving 5 bases between the germline ends. This sequence was found in a person between 18 and 59 years old who received the Ad26.COV2.S COVID-19 vaccine or a placebo. This chain uses TRBV10-2 with TRBJ1-1, with D hard to call. The specimen was peripheral blood, collected in a trial of Ad26.COV2.S vaccine versus placebo. CDR3 nucleotides: TGCGCCAGCGGATTCACTGAAGCTTTCTTT. Translated, it gives CASGFTEAFF.